This T cell receptor beta chain was identified during a study of cytomegalovirus exposure and HLA in healthy donors. Study findings and constraints: Later on, an analysis showed TCR association rates differing by HLA locus, with DRB1 the most and HLA-C the fewest.

Of note for this clone: What it binds is not known.

PCR was performed using 60 Vbeta and 13 Jbeta primers. Only in-frame clones appear in the TCRdb table, and some are missing; sequencing was by immunoSEQ multiplex PCR. The table records approximately 190,000 clones, about 84% of them present only once. Material for sequencing was PBMCs. The receptor comes from a man aged 45-65 years in good health and CMV-seronegative.

The CDR3 is CASSLVLGGTGRPYEQYF. In DNA form, the CDR3 reads TGTGCCAGCAGCTTAGTTCTAGGAGGGACAGGGCGCCCCTACGAGCAGTACTTC. The rearrangement joins TRBV7-9 to TRBJ2-7; 9 bases line up with TRBD1. The CDR3 has 18 residues. The germline CDR1 and CDR2 sequences are SEHNR and FQNEAQ (reference sequence). V lost 1 base to trimming and J lost 2 bases; unmatched junction nucleotides: 12.